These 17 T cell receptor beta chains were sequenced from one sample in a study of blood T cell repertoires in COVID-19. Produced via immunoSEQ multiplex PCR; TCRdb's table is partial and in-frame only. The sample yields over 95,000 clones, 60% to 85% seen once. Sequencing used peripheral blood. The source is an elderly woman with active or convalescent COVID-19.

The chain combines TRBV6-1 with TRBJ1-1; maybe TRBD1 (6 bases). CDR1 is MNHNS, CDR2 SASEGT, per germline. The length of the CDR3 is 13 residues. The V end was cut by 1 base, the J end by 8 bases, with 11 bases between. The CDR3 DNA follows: TGTGCCAGCAGTGAAGTGGGGGGGCAAGAAGCTTTCTTT. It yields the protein CASSEVGGQEAFF.

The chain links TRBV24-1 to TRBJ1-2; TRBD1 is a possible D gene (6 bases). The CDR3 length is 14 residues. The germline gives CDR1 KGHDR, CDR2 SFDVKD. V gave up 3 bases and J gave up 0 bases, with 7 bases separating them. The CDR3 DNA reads TGTGCCACCAGTGATCAGGGGACTAACTATGGCTACACCTTC. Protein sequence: CATSDQGTNYGYTF.

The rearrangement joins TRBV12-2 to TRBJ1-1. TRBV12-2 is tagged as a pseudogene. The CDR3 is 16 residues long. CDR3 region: CASRFIEGSLNTEAFF. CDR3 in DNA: TGTGCAAGTCGCTTCATCGAGGGATCGCTGAACACTGAAGCTTTCTTT.

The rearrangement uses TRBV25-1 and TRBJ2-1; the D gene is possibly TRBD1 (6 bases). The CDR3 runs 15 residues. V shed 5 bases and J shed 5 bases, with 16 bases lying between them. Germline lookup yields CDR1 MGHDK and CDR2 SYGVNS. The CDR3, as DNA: TGTGCCAGCAGTCGCACAGGGAACCGTCACAATGAGCAGTTCTTC. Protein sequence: CASSRTGNRHNEQFF.

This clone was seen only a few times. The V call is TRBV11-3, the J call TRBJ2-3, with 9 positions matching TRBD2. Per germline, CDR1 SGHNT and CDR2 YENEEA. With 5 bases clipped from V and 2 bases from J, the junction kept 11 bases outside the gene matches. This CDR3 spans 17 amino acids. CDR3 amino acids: CASSLKGAGGTTDTQYF. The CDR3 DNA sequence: TGTGCCAGCAGCCTAAAGGGAGCGGGAGGTACCACAGATACGCAGTATTTT.

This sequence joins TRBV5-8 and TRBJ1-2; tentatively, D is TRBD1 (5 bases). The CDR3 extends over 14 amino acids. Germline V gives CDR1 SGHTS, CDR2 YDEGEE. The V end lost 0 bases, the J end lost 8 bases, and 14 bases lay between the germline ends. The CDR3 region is CASSLGLRGLGYTF. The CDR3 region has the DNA TGTGCCAGCAGCTTGGGATTGAGGGGACTCGGCTACACCTTC.

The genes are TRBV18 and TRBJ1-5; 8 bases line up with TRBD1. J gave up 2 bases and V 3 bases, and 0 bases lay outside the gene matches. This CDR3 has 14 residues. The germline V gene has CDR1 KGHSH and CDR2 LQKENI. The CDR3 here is CASSPDRGNQPQHF. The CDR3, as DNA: TGTGCCAGCTCACCGGACAGGGGCAATCAGCCCCAGCATTTT.

The CDR3 nucleotides are TGCAGTGCTAGTCCGGGACTAGCCGGCAATGAGCAGTTCTTC. It specifies CSASPGLAGNEQFF. The chain combines TRBV20-1 with TRBJ2-1, with TRBD2 matching 9 bases. The CDR3 length is 14 residues. CDR1 is DFQATT and CDR2 is SNEGSKA in the germline V gene (reference sequence). The junction had 6 bases not matched to a gene; V was cut back by 3 bases and J by 6 bases.

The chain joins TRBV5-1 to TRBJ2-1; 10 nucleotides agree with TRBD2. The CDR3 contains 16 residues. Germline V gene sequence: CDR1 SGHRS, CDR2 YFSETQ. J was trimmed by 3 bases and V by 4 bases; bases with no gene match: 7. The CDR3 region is CASSLLAGSGYNEQFF. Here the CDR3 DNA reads TGCGCCAGCAGCCTACTAGCGGGAAGCGGCTACAATGAGCAGTTCTTC.

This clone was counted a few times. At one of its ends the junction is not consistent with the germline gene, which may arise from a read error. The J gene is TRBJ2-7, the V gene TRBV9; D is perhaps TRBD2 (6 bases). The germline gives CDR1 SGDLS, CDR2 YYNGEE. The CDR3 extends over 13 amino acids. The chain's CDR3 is CASSVGGSSEQYF. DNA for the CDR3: TGTGCCAGCAGCGTGGGAGGTTCCTCCGAGCAGTACTTC. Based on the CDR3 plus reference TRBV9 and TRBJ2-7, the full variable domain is DSGVTQTPKHLITATGQRVTLRCSPRSGDLSVYWYQQSLDQGLQFLIQYYNGEERAKGNILERFSAQQFPDLHSELNLSSLELGDSALYFCASSVGGSSEQYFGPGTRLTVT.

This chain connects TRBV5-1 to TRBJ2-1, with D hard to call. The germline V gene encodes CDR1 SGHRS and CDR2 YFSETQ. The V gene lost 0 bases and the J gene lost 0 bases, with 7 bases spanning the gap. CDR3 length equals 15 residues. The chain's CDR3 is CASSLARSSYNEQFF. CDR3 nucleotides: TGCGCCAGCAGCTTGGCTCGGTCCTCCTACAATGAGCAGTTCTTC.

CDR3 region: CASSLGGDTQYF. As DNA, the CDR3 is TGTGCCAGCAGCTTGGGAGGGGATACGCAGTATTTT. V usage is TRBV5-5 and J usage is TRBJ2-3; D is perhaps TRBD2 (5 bases). This CDR3 comprises 12 residues. Trimming removed 0 bases at V and 6 bases at J, with 5 bases between. Germline V gives CDR1 SGHKS, CDR2 YYEKEE (reference sequence).

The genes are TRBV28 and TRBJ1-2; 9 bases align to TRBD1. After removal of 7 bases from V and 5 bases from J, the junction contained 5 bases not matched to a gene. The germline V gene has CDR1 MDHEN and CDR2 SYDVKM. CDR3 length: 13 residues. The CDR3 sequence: CASTTDRGYGYTF. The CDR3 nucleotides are TGTGCCAGCACCACTGACAGGGGGTATGGCTACACCTTC.

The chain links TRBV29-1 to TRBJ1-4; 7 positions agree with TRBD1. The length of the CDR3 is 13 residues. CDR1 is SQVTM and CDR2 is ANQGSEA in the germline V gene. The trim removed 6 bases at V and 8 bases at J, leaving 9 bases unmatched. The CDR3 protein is CSVQGTAGEKLFF. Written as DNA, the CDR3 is TGCAGCGTCCAGGGGACAGCCGGAGAAAAACTGTTTTTT.

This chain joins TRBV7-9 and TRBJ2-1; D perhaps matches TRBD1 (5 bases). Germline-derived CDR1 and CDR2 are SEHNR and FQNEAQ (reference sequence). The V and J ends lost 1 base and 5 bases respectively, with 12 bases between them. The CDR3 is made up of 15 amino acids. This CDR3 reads CASSLGTRLNNEQFF. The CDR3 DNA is TGTGCCAGCAGCTTAGGGACAAGGCTCAACAATGAGCAGTTCTTC.

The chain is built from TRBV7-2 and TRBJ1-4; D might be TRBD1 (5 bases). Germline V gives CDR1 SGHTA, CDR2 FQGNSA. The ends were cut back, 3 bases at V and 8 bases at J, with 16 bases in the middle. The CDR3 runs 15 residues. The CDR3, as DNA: TGTGCCAGCAGCTTGGTAGGGGCGCGGAGCGAAAAACTGTTTTTT. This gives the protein CASSLVGARSEKLFF.

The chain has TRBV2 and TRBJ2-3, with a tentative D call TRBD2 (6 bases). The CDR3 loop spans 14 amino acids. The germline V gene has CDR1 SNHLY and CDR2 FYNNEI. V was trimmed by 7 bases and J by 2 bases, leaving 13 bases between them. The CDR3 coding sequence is TGTGCCAGCATTGGACCGGGGGACACAGATACGCAGTATTTT. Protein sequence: CASIGPGDTDTQYF.